A selection of T cell receptor beta chains follows, all from one sample in a study of radiation and T cells in renal cell carcinoma. Profiled with immunoSEQ multiplex PCR; TCRdb holds only in-frame clones, not every one. The sample includes fewer than 150,000 clones, around nine tenths of them seen just once. Sample: blood, taken from a patient whose treatment included radiotherapy and nephrectomy. These receptors were collected from a woman in her 70s with renal cell carcinoma. CDR3s include the opening cysteine and the closing phenylalanine or tryptophan. D genes are given only for firm matches. Only some rows state a clone size, as once, few, many or a class for expanded clones.

TRBV7-2	TRBJ1-5	NA	NA	CASSPDRRSNQPQHF	TGTGCCAGCAGCCCAGATAGGAGAAGCAATCAGCCCCAGCATTTT
TRBV27	TRBJ2-6	NA	NA	CASSFSVGGANVLTF	TGTGCCAGCAGTTTTTCCGTAGGTGGGGCCAACGTCCTGACTTTC
TRBV5-8	TRBJ2-3	TRBD2	NA	CASSPGSGGDGDTQYF	TGTGCCAGCAGCCCCGGTAGTGGGGGGGACGGAGATACGCAGTATTTT
TRBV5-1	TRBJ2-7	TRBD1	NA	CASSVRQGAYEQYF	TGCGCCAGCAGCGTTAGACAGGGGGCCTACGAGCAGTACTTC
TRBV15	TRBJ2-5	NA	NA	CATSKQETQYF	TGTGCCACCAGCAAACAAGAGACCCAGTACTTC
TRBV7-2	TRBJ2-7	TRBD2	NA	CASSAGTSGYEQYF	TGTGCCAGCAGCGCCGGGACTAGCGGTTACGAGCAGTACTTC
TRBV7-2	TRBJ1-1	NA	once	CASSVKGVGGNTEAFF	TGTGCCAGCAGCGTAAAGGGGGTAGGGGGAAACACTGAAGCTTTCTTT
TRBV19	TRBJ1-5	TRBD1	once	CASRTTGGSEQPQHF	TGTGCCAGTAGGACAACAGGGGGTAGCGAACAGCCCCAGCATTTT
TRBV28	TRBJ1-4	NA	NA	CASSLPGPGNEKLFF	TGTGCCAGCAGTTTACCAGGGCCGGGTAATGAAAAACTGTTTTTT
TRBV4-1	TRBJ2-1	NA	NA	CASSQDTGKVQFF	TGCGCCAGCAGCCAAGACACGGGAAAGGTGCAGTTCTTC
TRBV15	TRBJ2-2	NA	NA	CATSYGMNTGELFF	TGTGCCACCAGCTACGGGATGAACACCGGGGAGCTGTTTTTT
TRBV7-6	TRBJ2-2	TRBD1	NA	CASSLTPGQGAGELFF	TGTGCCAGCAGCTTAACTCCGGGACAGGGGGCCGGGGAGCTGTTTTTT
TRBV11-3	TRBJ1-6	NA	NA	CASSSPVSGSYNSPLHF	TGTGCCAGCAGCTCCCCAGTTTCGGGCTCCTATAATTCACCCCTCCACTTT
TRBV27	TRBJ1-4	NA	NA	CASRDFIGAAYNEKLFF	TGTGCCAGCAGGGACTTTATCGGGGCCGCTTATAATGAAAAACTGTTTTTT
TRBV5-1	TRBJ2-4	NA	NA	CASSGTPLAKNIQYF	TGCGCCAGCAGCGGGACTCCCCTAGCCAAAAACATTCAGTACTTC
TRBV2	TRBJ2-7	NA	NA	CASSVEGYEQYF	TGTGCCAGCAGTGTAGAGGGCTACGAGCAGTACTTC
TRBV7-2	TRBJ2-1	NA	NA	CASSPPPGGAYNEQFF	TGTGCCAGCAGCCCTCCCCCGGGGGGCGCCTACAATGAGCAGTTCTTC
TRBV11-1	TRBJ2-5	TRBD1	NA	CASSPQQGSGETQYF	TGTGCCAGCAGCCCCCAACAGGGGTCTGGAGAGACCCAGTACTTC
TRBV28	TRBJ1-1	TRBD1	NA	CASSSGQSAYEAFF	TGTGCCAGCAGTTCGGGACAGTCTGCCTATGAAGCTTTCTTT
TRBV7-2	TRBJ2-7	NA	NA	CASSPGTYEQYF	TGTGCCAGCAGCCCGGGGACATACGAGCAGTACTTC
TRBV9	TRBJ2-3	TRBD2	NA	CASSAHGRGGSDTQYF	TGTGCCAGCAGCGCCCATGGGCGGGGGGGCTCAGATACGCAGTATTTT
TRBV5-4	TRBJ2-7	NA	NA	CASSLTTGPIYEQYF	TGTGCCAGCAGCTTGACTACCGGACCGATTTACGAGCAGTACTTC
TRBV7-6	TRBJ2-5	NA	NA	CASSLVSAETQYF	TGTGCCAGCAGCTTAGTGAGCGCAGAGACCCAGTACTTC
TRBV9	TRBJ2-1	TRBD2	NA	CASSVGTSGVNEQFF	TGTGCCAGCAGCGTTGGGACTAGCGGGGTCAATGAGCAGTTCTTC
TRBV5-1	TRBJ2-1	TRBD1	NA	CASKGTGTRNEQFF	TGCGCCAGCAAGGGGACAGGGACGAGGAATGAGCAGTTCTTC
TRBV28	TRBJ1-1	NA	NA	CASRPEVTEAFF	TGTGCCAGCAGGCCAGAAGTCACTGAAGCTTTCTTT
TRBV4-3	TRBJ1-2	NA	NA	CASSQEEGTINYGYTF	TGCGCCAGCAGCCAAGAGGAGGGGACAATTAACTATGGCTACACCTTC
TRBV30	TRBJ2-4	TRBD1	NA	CAWSFARTGAKNIQYF	TGTGCCTGGAGTTTCGCCCGGACAGGGGCAAAAAACATTCAGTACTTC
TRBV6-1	TRBJ1-2	TRBD1	NA	CASSALAGGESYGYTF	TGTGCCAGCAGTGCACTAGCAGGGGGGGAGAGCTATGGCTACACCTTC
TRBV30	TRBJ1-1	TRBD1	NA	CAWSPYRGTEAFF	TGTGCCTGGAGTCCTTACAGGGGCACTGAAGCTTTCTTT
TRBV4-1	TRBJ1-2	TRBD1	NA	CASSNRQGNYGYTF	TGCGCCAGCAGCAACCGACAGGGTAACTATGGCTACACCTTC
TRBV29-1	TRBJ2-7	TRBD2	NA	CSVGTSGGYEQYF	TGCAGCGTCGGGACTAGCGGTGGCTACGAGCAGTACTTC
TRBV4-1	TRBJ2-3	TRBD2	NA	CASSQTSGGTDTQYF	TGCGCCAGCAGCCAGACTAGCGGGGGCACAGATACGCAGTATTTT
TRBV11-2	TRBJ2-7	NA	few	CASSSVHEQYF	TGTGCCAGCAGTAGTGTCCACGAGCAGTACTTC
TRBV5-5	TRBJ1-1	TRBD1	NA	CASSQHRTGMGTEAFF	TGTGCCAGCAGCCAACACCGGACAGGGATGGGCACTGAAGCTTTCTTT
TRBV5-4	TRBJ2-1	NA	NA	CASSLVRAQQFF	TGTGCCAGCAGCTTGGTCCGGGCTCAGCAGTTCTTC
TRBV5-1	TRBJ2-2	NA	NA	CASSLISGTSFTGELFF	TGCGCCAGCAGCTTGATTTCCGGGACATCTTTCACCGGGGAGCTGTTTTTT
TRBV7-2	TRBJ1-5	NA	NA	CASSYSNQPQHF	TGTGCCAGCAGCTATAGCAATCAGCCCCAGCATTTT
TRBV4-3	TRBJ1-1	NA	NA	CASSRTELMNTEAFF	TGCGCCAGCAGCCGGACAGAACTTATGAACACTGAAGCTTTCTTT
TRBV19	TRBJ1-5	TRBD1	NA	CASRTTGEGQPQHF	TGTGCCAGTAGGACCACAGGGGAAGGACAGCCCCAGCATTTT
TRBV7-8	TRBJ1-5	NA	NA	CASHPLDRDNQPQHF	TGTGCCAGCCACCCCCTGGACAGAGACAATCAGCCCCAGCATTTT
TRBV7-9	TRBJ1-1	TRBD1	NA	CASSPGQGNTEAFF	TGTGCCAGCAGCCCCGGACAGGGGAACACTGAAGCTTTCTTT
TRBV7-9	TRBJ2-5	NA	NA	CASSRQGGAETQYF	TGTGCCAGCAGCCGCCAGGGGGGGGCAGAGACCCAGTACTTC
TRBV5-5	TRBJ2-1	TRBD1	NA	CASSSISGTGWNNEQFF	TGTGCCAGCAGCTCTATCTCCGGGACAGGGTGGAACAATGAGCAGTTCTTC
TRBV19	TRBJ2-2	NA	NA	CASTPRGLNTGELFF	TGTGCCAGTACCCCTCGAGGACTCAACACCGGGGAGCTGTTTTTT
TRBV5-1	TRBJ2-5	NA	NA	CASSLDPSGTQYF	TGCGCCAGCAGCTTGGATCCATCAGGGACCCAGTACTTC
TRBV9	TRBJ1-3	NA	NA	CASGPGYGNTIYF	TGTGCCTCCGGGCCGGGTTACGGAAACACCATATATTTT
TRBV27	TRBJ1-6	NA	once	CASSLSSFGDAPLHF	TGTGCCAGCAGTTTATCAAGTTTTGGGGATGCACCCCTCCACTTT
TRBV6-1	TRBJ1-5	NA	NA	CASSERGQPQHF	TGTGCCAGCAGTGAAAGGGGGCAGCCCCAGCATTTT
TRBV2	TRBJ1-2	NA	NA	CASWDRGSYGYTF	TGTGCCAGCTGGGATAGGGGCTCCTATGGCTACACCTTC